The 28 T cell receptor beta chains listed next were all sequenced from one sample in a study of CD8+CD57+ T cells in acquired aplastic anemia. Whoever was chosen for sequencing had shown CD8+CD57+ cell expansion by flow cytometry. The use of genomic DNA as template underpinned the TCR beta VDJ and CDR3 profiling. One entry per CDR3 protein results from TCRdb running MiXCR on the reads. In the table there are around 160,000 distinct CDR3 sequences, 45% to 55% of which are singletons. Sequencing used sorted CD4+, CD8+, or CD8+CD57+ T cells (not recorded which) from PBMCs. The receptor source for this set is a human donor with aplastic anemia.

The chain recombines TRBV19 with TRBJ1-6, with 7 bases that match TRBD1. Germline trimming cut 6 bases from V and 13 bases from J; bases unmatched to any gene: 12. Germline values: CDR1 LNHDA, CDR2 SQIVND (reference sequence). The length of the CDR3 is 14 residues. CDR3 bases: TGTGCCAGTAGGACAGGGTGCTCGACGGACCCCCTCCACTTT. It is translated as CASRTGCSTDPLHF.

The chain recombines TRBV6-2 or TRBV6-3 with TRBJ2-1; D possibly corresponds to TRBD2 (5 bases). The CDR3 loop spans 16 amino acids. Per the germline V gene, CDR1 is MNHEY and CDR2 is SVGEGT. V lost 2 bases to trimming and J lost 3 bases, with 14 bases between them. CDR3 loop: CASSYGIERIYNEQFF. CDR3 bases: TGTGCCAGCAGTTACGGGATCGAGCGGATCTACAATGAGCAGTTCTTC.

This clonotype was detected a few times. A much larger clone lies one base from this, so it may be a read error. The chain is built from TRBV9 and TRBJ2-3; TRBD1 matches at 7 bases. Unmatched junction bases numbered 8, after V lost 3 bases and J lost 4 bases. In germline, CDR1 is SGDLS, CDR2 YYNGEE. The CDR3 extends over 15 amino acids. CDR3 sequence reads: CASSGDRDSADTQYF. Here the CDR3 DNA reads TGTGCCAGCAGCGGCGACAGGGATAGCGCAGATACGCAGTATTTT.

This clonotype qualifies as medium-sized. The chain recombines TRBV29-1 with TRBJ2-2; D remains ambiguous. The CDR3 loop spans 10 amino acids. Germline V gene data show CDR1 as SQVTM and CDR2 as ANQGSEA. V was shortened by 5 bases and J by 7 bases, with 5 bases between the two germline ends. The CDR3 sequence is CSVLVGELFF. The CDR3 DNA reads as TGCAGCGTTTTGGTCGGGGAGCTGTTTTTT.

V and J are TRBV7-9 and TRBJ1-2; maybe TRBD1 (6 bases). The CDR3 runs to 11 residues. The V gene's germline CDR1 is SEHNR and CDR2 FQNEAQ (reference sequence). V gave up 9 bases and J gave up 8 bases, with 13 bases separating them. Here the CDR3 DNA reads TGTGCCAGTTTGTACAGGGAAGGCTACACCTTC. This translates into CASLYREGYTF.

A remark on this clonotype: One end of the junction is discordant with germline, which a read error may explain. The chain is built from TRBV5-1 and TRBJ2-1; 10 positions agree with TRBD2. Looked up from germline, CDR1 is SGHRS and CDR2 is YFSETQ. The CDR3 loop spans 14 amino acids. The CDR3 bases are TGCGCCAGCAGCGAACTAGCGGGAAACAATGAGCATTTCTTC. As protein: CASSELAGNNEHFF.

The chain recombines TRBV19 with TRBJ2-7; TRBD2 matches 8 bases. Germline lookup yields CDR1 LNHDA and CDR2 SQIVND (reference sequence). The CDR3 runs 16 residues. Trimming at V came to 4 bases and at J to 8 bases, leaving 16 bases not matched to a gene. The CDR3 DNA reads as TGTGCCAGTAGTACCGGGACTAGAATTCCTCGGGCACAGCAGTACTTC. Translated, it gives CASSTGTRIPRAQQYF.

At least ten counts were recorded for this clonotype. The V and J genes are TRBV5-1 and TRBJ1-1; possibly TRBD1 for D (6 bases). CDR1 is SGHRS, CDR2 YFSETQ, per germline. The CDR3 has 13 amino acids. Trimming pared 4 bases from V and 6 bases from J, leaving 13 bases between. CDR3 amino acids: CASSNPGAPEAFF. The CDR3 DNA reads TGCGCCAGCAGCAACCCGGGGGCACCTGAAGCTTTCTTT.

The chain employs TRBV6-4 and TRBJ2-3; no definite D call. The V gene lost 8 bases and the J gene lost 2 bases, with 5 bases spanning the gap. CDR3 length: 11 residues. Germline CDR1 MRHNA, CDR2 SNTAGT. The CDR3 loop reads CASDSTDTQYF. The CDR3 nucleotides are TGTGCCAGCGACTCCACAGATACGCAGTATTTT.

A remark on this clonotype: This could be a read error, since a much larger clone is one nucleotide away. The chain has TRBV7-3 and TRBJ2-2; D is perhaps TRBD2 (6 bases). Germline CDR1 SGHTA, CDR2 FQGTGA. V lost 4 bases to trimming and J lost 7 bases, with 13 bases between them. The CDR3 is 14 residues long. This chain's CDR3 is CASSSTLGGGELFF. DNA of the CDR3: TGTGCCAGCAGCTCCACCCTCGGGGGCGGGGAGCTGTTTTTT.

This clonotype was seen ten or more times. This sequence joins TRBV2 and TRBJ2-3; the D gene is possibly TRBD1 (6 bases). CDR1 is SNHLY, CDR2 FYNNEI, per germline. The germline V and J ends were trimmed by 8 bases and 3 bases, with 12 bases remaining between them. The CDR3 runs to 13 residues. The CDR3 DNA reads as TGTGCCAGCTCCGGGACAACGACAGATACGCAGTATTTT. Translated, it gives CASSGTTTDTQYF.

The V gene is TRBV24-1, the J gene TRBJ2-2, with D unclear. Trimming removed 7 bases at V and 0 bases at J, with 8 bases between. Germline V CDR1 and CDR2: KGHDR, SFDVKD. This CDR3 spans 14 amino acids. DNA of the CDR3: TGTGCCACCAGGGGGTCGGCGAACACCGGGGAGCTGTTTTTT. Protein sequence: CATRGSANTGELFF.

This clonotype was observed many times. The chain carries TRBV9 and TRBJ2-7; a weak D match, TRBD2 (5 bases). The V gene's germline CDR1 is SGDLS and CDR2 YYNGEE. The ends were cut back, 0 bases at V and 2 bases at J, with 9 bases in the middle. This CDR3 region has 14 residues. CDR3 sequence reads: CASSVAGNPYEQYF. Here the CDR3 DNA reads TGTGCCAGCAGCGTAGCCGGGAATCCCTACGAGCAGTACTTC.

This clonotype was seen at least ten times. V and J are TRBV12-3 or TRBV12-4 and TRBJ1-3; D gene uncertain. Deletions cut 3 bases from V and 2 bases from J, with 11 bases between. CDR3 size: 15 residues. This CDR3 is CASSLGFGPGNTIYF. In DNA form, the CDR3 reads TGTGCCAGCAGTTTGGGGTTCGGTCCTGGAAACACCATATATTTT.

The V call is TRBV7-9, the J call TRBJ2-7; 8 nucleotides agree with TRBD2. The CDR3 runs 12 residues. The germline gives CDR1 SEHNR, CDR2 FQNEAQ (reference sequence). Trimming took 11 bases from V and 5 from J; bases not matched to a gene: 8. The CDR3 reads CAWTAGEDEQYF. In nucleotides, the CDR3 is TGTGCCTGGACAGCGGGAGAGGACGAGCAGTACTTC. Full variable domain (rest looked up from reference TRBV7-9 and TRBJ2-7): DTGVSQNPRHKITKRGQNVTFRCDPISEHNRLYWYRQTLGQGPEFLTYFQNEAQLEKSRLLSDRFSAERPKGSFSTLEIQRTEQGDSAMYLCAWTAGEDEQYFGPGTRLTVT.

There are a few counts of this clonotype. The rearrangement links TRBV20-1 to TRBJ2-7; 7 nucleotides align to TRBD2. This CDR3 contains 13 residues. Germline trimming cut 6 bases from V and 2 bases from J; bases unmatched to any gene: 7. Germline V gives CDR1 DFQATT, CDR2 SNEGSKA (reference sequence). The CDR3 protein is CSAVGGKPYEQYF. The CDR3, as DNA: TGCAGTGCAGTCGGGGGGAAGCCCTACGAGCAGTACTTC.

This clonotype has at least ten counts. The V gene is TRBV9, the J gene TRBJ2-4; D is unclear. The germline V gene has CDR1 SGDLS and CDR2 YYNGEE. Deletions cut 0 bases from V and 6 bases from J, with 13 bases between. The CDR3 runs to 15 residues. In DNA, the CDR3 is TGTGCCAGCAGCGTAGAGTCCGGTCCGGTAAACATTCAGTACTTC. Translation gives CASSVESGPVNIQYF.

Notes on this clonotype: One junction end disagrees with the germline gene, perhaps due to a read error. The gene calls are TRBV5-1 and TRBJ1-4; weak D call: TRBD1 (6 bases). Germline V CDR1 and CDR2: SGHRS, YFSETQ. This CDR3 is 16 amino acids long. CDR3 loop: CASSLVRGATDEKLFF. The CDR3 coding sequence is TGCGCCAGCAGCTTGGTTAGGGGGGCAACTGATGAAAAACTGTTTTTT.

The J gene is TRBJ2-7, the V gene TRBV20-1, with 10 bases fitting TRBD1. V gave up 3 bases and J gave up 3 bases; unmatched junction bases: 5. From germline, CDR1 is DFQATT and CDR2 SNEGSKA (reference sequence). CDR3 size: 14 residues. CDR3: CSARPGTGDYEQYF. The CDR3, as DNA: TGCAGTGCTAGGCCCGGGACAGGGGACTACGAGCAGTACTTC.

This clonotype has a count of ten or more. The chain recombines TRBV29-1 with TRBJ2-3; the D gene is possibly TRBD2 (6 bases). The CDR3 covers 13 residues. Germline V gene data show CDR1 as SQVTM and CDR2 as ANQGSEA. The V gene lost 4 bases and the J gene lost 3 bases, with 11 bases spanning the gap. The CDR3 loop reads CSVGRGQTDTQYF. The CDR3, as DNA: TGCAGCGTTGGGAGGGGCCAGACAGATACGCAGTATTTT.

The chain joins TRBV7-8 to TRBJ2-5; the D call may be TRBD1 or TRBD2 (6 bases each). V was shortened by 1 base and J by 9 bases, with 15 bases between the two germline ends. CDR1 is SGHVS, CDR2 FQNEAQ, per germline. This CDR3 is built from 14 residues. The CDR3 DNA is TGTGCCAGCAGCTTAGGGGACTCGTCAGGGGCCCAGTACTTC. Its translation is CASSLGDSSGAQYF.

There are many counts of this clonotype. CDR3 sequence (DNA): TGTGCCAGCAGCTTTGGCAGGGGAGGTGGAGAGCAGTACTTC. This translates into CASSFGRGGGEQYF. This chain connects TRBV7-2 to TRBJ2-7, with D perhaps matching TRBD1 or TRBD2 (6 bases each). Looked up from germline, CDR1 is SGHTA and CDR2 is FQGNSA. CDR3 length: 14 residues. Trimming removed 3 bases at V and 7 bases at J, with 16 bases between. The full variable domain, its missing parts supplied by reference TRBV7-2 and TRBJ2-7, is GAGVSQSPSNKVTEKGKDVELRCDPISGHTALYWYRQSLGQGLEFLIYFQGNSAPDKSGLPSDRFSAERTGGSVSTLTIQRTQQEDSAVYLCASSFGRGGGEQYFGPGTRLTVT.

This clonotype was seen ten or more times. The V call is TRBV6-5, the J call TRBJ2-5; 7 bases are shared with TRBD1. The CDR3 consists of 13 residues. The germline V gene has CDR1 MNHEY and CDR2 SVGAGI. With V trimmed by 5 bases and J by 6 bases, 6 bases remained unmatched. The CDR3 spells CASSRQGWKTQYF. In nucleotides, the CDR3 is TGTGCCAGCAGTAGACAGGGATGGAAGACCCAGTACTTC.

This clonotype was picked up many times. This chain connects TRBV6-2 or TRBV6-3 to TRBJ1-1; 7 positions match TRBD1. Germline assignment: CDR1 MNHEY and CDR2 SVGEGT. The CDR3 totals 15 residues. With 7 bases clipped from V and 0 bases from J, the junction kept 8 bases outside the gene matches. CDR3 DNA sequence: TGTGCCAGCAATACCATCGACAGGGTGAACACTGAAGCTTTCTTT. Translating it yields CASNTIDRVNTEAFF.

This clonotype was counted many times. V usage is TRBV19 and J usage is TRBJ1-1; TRBD1 might be the D (6 bases). This CDR3 is built from 15 residues. Trimming pared 6 bases from V and 3 bases from J, leaving 17 bases between. Germline CDR1 and CDR2: LNHDA and SQIVND (reference sequence). In DNA, the CDR3 is TGTGCCAGTAGCCTCCAGCGGGCAGGGGACACTGAAGCTTTCTTT. It translates to CASSLQRAGDTEAFF.

About this clonotype: A much larger clonotype is one base distant, so this may be a read error. The missing conserved phenylalanine or tryptophan at the end of this CDR3 makes a read error likely. V and J are TRBV5-1 and TRBJ1-2; D gene uncertain. Germline V gene data show CDR1 as SGHRS and CDR2 as YFSETQ. The CDR3 is 15 amino acids. Trimming shortened V by 4 bases and J by 0 bases, and 13 bases separated the two germline ends. CDR3 in amino acids: CASSLTTEANYGYTL. The CDR3 nucleotides are TGCGCCAGCAGCCTTACGACGGAAGCTAACTATGGCTACACCCTC.

CDR3 DNA sequence: TGTGCCAGCAGCAGGGGGACCCGTTACGAGCAGTACTTC. Translation: CASSRGTRYEQYF. The chain employs TRBV5-4 and TRBJ2-7; possible D gene TRBD1, 6 bases. Germline values: CDR1 SGHNT, CDR2 YYREEE (reference sequence). Between the trimmed V and J ends, which lost 4 bases and 4 bases, there was a span of 12 bases. This CDR3 region has 13 residues.

The chain couples TRBV2 to TRBJ1-1; D gene ambiguous. From germline, CDR1 is SNHLY and CDR2 FYNNEI. The CDR3 is 14 amino acids. Trimming stripped 3 bases from V and 1 base from J, with 9 bases between. CDR3 sequence: CASSDSQRNTEAFF. Here the CDR3 DNA reads TGTGCCAGCAGTGATTCACAGCGGAACACTGAAGCTTTCTTT.